Each of the 9 T cell receptor beta chains below was sequenced from the same sample in a study of tumor and adjacent non-tumor tissue in lung cancer. RNA was extracted from bulk tissue without any cell sorting. Three rounds of nested PCR, following a modified ARM-PCR protocol, produced the TCRbeta library. MiXCR, run by TCRdb on the multiplex PCR reads, gives a single entry per CDR3 protein. Of some 77,000 distinct CDR3 sequences listed, nearly 70% are singletons. The sample was lung tumor tissue. All receptors derive from a woman in her seventies with non-small cell lung cancer.

The chain recombines TRBV11-1 with TRBJ2-7; 10 nucleotides match TRBD1. Germline values: CDR1 SGHAT, CDR2 FQDESV (reference sequence). J was trimmed by 3 bases and V by 10 bases; bases with no gene match: 6. The CDR3 contains 13 residues. The CDR3 DNA sequence: TGTGCCAACAAGAGGACAGGGGGCTACGAGCAGTACTTC. Translated: CANKRTGGYEQYF.

A note on this clonotype: At one boundary the junction diverges from the germline segment, which might be a read error. The CDR3 bases are TGTGCCAGCAACCTCAATTACAGGATTGAAGCCATCTTT. It translates to CASNLNYRIEAIF. The chain is built from TRBV6-5 and TRBJ1-1; D might be TRBD1 (5 bases). The CDR3 runs to 13 residues. The germline V gene encodes CDR1 MNHEY and CDR2 SVGAGI.

This clonotype was counted once. One end of the junction is discordant with germline, which a read error may explain. The V call is TRBV6-2 or TRBV6-3, the J call TRBJ2-5; the D is unclear. Per germline, CDR1 MNHEY and CDR2 SVGEGT. The CDR3 is made up of 11 amino acids. This CDR3 is CPSCYEETQYF. CDR3 sequence (DNA): TGTCCCAGCTGTTACGAAGAGACCCAGTACTTC.

The rearrangement links TRBV12-3 or TRBV12-4 to TRBJ1-5; D remains unclear. V was cut by 3 bases and J by 5 bases, with 8 bases left in between. This CDR3 has 13 amino acids. CDR3 protein: CASSLSKDQPQHF. CDR3 DNA sequence: TGTGCCAGCAGTTTGAGCAAGGATCAGCCCCAGCATTTT.

This clonotype was found once. Since a much larger clone is just one base distant, this may be a read error. The chain joins TRBV10-3 to TRBJ2-3; D possibly matches TRBD1 or TRBD2 (6 bases each). Trimming left V 6 bases short and J 3 bases short, with 16 bases between. Germline V lookup: CDR1 ENHRY, CDR2 SYGVKD. The CDR3 runs 15 residues. The DNA of the CDR3 is TGTGCCATCAGAAACAGGGTAGCGGCGACAGATACGCAGTATTTT. It codes for CAIRNRVAATDTQYF.

The chain couples TRBV11-1 to TRBJ1-2, with unresolved D. Germline CDR1 reads SGHAT; CDR2 reads FQDESV (reference sequence). CDR3 length equals 14 residues. V was cut by 6 bases and J by 4 bases, with 15 bases left in between. CDR3: CASSRSGVVYGYTF. CDR3 coding DNA: TGTGCCAGCAGTCGTTCTGGAGTTGTCTATGGCTACACCTTC.

Only a few counts were recorded for this clonotype. A much more abundant neighbour one base away suggests this may be a read error. This rearrangement joins TRBV7-9 to TRBJ2-1, with TRBD2 identical over 12 bases. Germline trimming cut 1 base from V and 6 bases from J; bases unmatched to any gene: 1. CDR3 length equals 15 residues. Per the germline V gene, CDR1 is SEHNR and CDR2 is FQNEAQ (reference sequence). The CDR3 DNA reads TGTGCCAGCAGCTTAGAGGGACTAGCGGGCAATGAGCAGTTCTTC. Translating gives CASSLEGLAGNEQFF.

The V and J genes are TRBV6-6 and TRBJ2-7; 9 bases fit TRBD1. V shed 0 bases and J 12 bases; nucleotides not matched to a gene: 21. Germline V CDR1 and CDR2: MNHNY, SVGAGI (reference sequence). CDR3 length: 18 residues. As DNA, the CDR3 is TGTGCCAGCAGTTACTCAACCGGGACAGGGATCGGTGTTGGCAAGCTGTACTTC. Amino acids: CASSYSTGTGIGVGKLYF.

Worth noting for this clonotype: The junction differs from germline at one of its ends, possibly a read error. The chain carries TRBV6-1 and TRBJ2-3; 8 bases are shared with TRBD2. The CDR3 loop spans 18 amino acids. CDR1 MNHNS and CDR2 SASEGT come from the germline V gene. DNA for the CDR3: TGTACCAGCAGTGGGTTAGCGGGACATCAGATGGGAACAGATACGCAATATTTT. Translated, it gives CTSSGLAGHQMGTDTQYF.